One and the same sample provided the 23 T cell receptor beta chains below, sequenced in a study of tumor and adjacent non-tumor tissue in lung cancer. The library came from three nested PCR rounds adapted from ARM-PCR protocols. TCRdb analysed the multiplex PCR reads with MiXCR anew, one entry per CDR3 protein. The sample shows tens of thousands of distinct CDR3 sequences, around 73% of them seen only once. No cell sorting was done before RNA was extracted from the tissue. Sample: lung tumor tissue. All receptors derive from a man between 60 and 75 years old with non-small cell lung cancer.

The rearrangement links TRBV9 to TRBJ2-5, with 7 nucleotides matching TRBD2. V shed 2 bases, J shed 5 bases, and the junction held 15 bases outside the gene matches. The CDR3 has 17 residues. The germline CDR1 and CDR2 sequences are SGDLS and YYNGEE. CDR3 DNA sequence: TGTGCCAGCAGCGTCAGCCAAGTCGGGAGCGGGGCGGAGACCCAGTACTTC. Its translation is CASSVSQVGSGAETQYF.

The V call is TRBV20-1, the J call TRBJ1-1; D may be TRBD1 (6 bases). Germline V lookup: CDR1 DFQATT, CDR2 SNEGSKA (reference sequence). V lost 6 bases and J 11 bases, leaving 22 bases between the germline ends. This CDR3 region has 13 residues. The CDR3 spells CSAKQGLNNEAFF. CDR3 bases: TGCAGTGCCAAACAGGGATTGAACAATGAGGCTTTCTTT.

About this clonotype: Possible read error: a much larger clone is one base away. The chain carries TRBV20-1 and TRBJ2-7; maybe TRBD1 (5 bases). The length of the CDR3 is 14 residues. Germline CDR1 is DFQATT and CDR2 is SNEGSKA (reference sequence). The CDR3 is CNARDQGFTYEQYF. CDR3 nucleotide sequence: TGCAATGCTAGAGATCAGGGCTTTACCTACGAGCAGTACTTC.

Points on this clonotype: Germline and junction disagree at one end, which may indicate a read error. The chain joins TRBV5-4 to TRBJ1-1; possible D gene TRBD1, 6 bases. This CDR3 is 15 amino acids long. Per germline, CDR1 SGHNT and CDR2 YYREEE (reference sequence). CDR3 in amino acids: CASSLVGALNAEAFF. Written as DNA, the CDR3 is TGTGCCAGCAGCTTGGTGGGGGCCTTGAACGCTGAAGCTTTCTTT.

Note on this clonotype: A single base separates this from a much larger clone, so it may be a read error. The genes are TRBV13 and TRBJ2-7, with 7 bases fitting TRBD2. The CDR3 is 13 amino acids. Germline V CDR1 and CDR2: PRHDT, FYEKMQ (reference sequence). The chain's CDR3 is CASSPSGAGEQHF. CDR3 sequence (DNA): TGTGCCAGCAGCCCCAGTGGGGCGGGAGAGCAGCACTTC.

Remarks on this clonotype: At one end the junction does not follow the germline gene, possibly because of a read error. The J gene is TRBJ1-2, the V gene TRBV10-3; the D gene is possibly TRBD1 (5 bases). The CDR3 length is 14 residues. Germline assignment: CDR1 ENHRY and CDR2 SYGVKD. The CDR3 nucleotides are TGTGTCATCAGTGATTCCGGGGGGAACTATGGCTACAACTTC. This translates into CVISDSGGNYGYNF.

This sequence joins TRBV6-5 and TRBJ2-7; the D gene is possibly TRBD2 (6 bases). Germline CDR1 and CDR2: MNHEY and SVGAGI. The CDR3 has 15 amino acids. Trimming removed 0 bases from V and 6 bases from J, with 15 bases in between. As DNA, the CDR3 is TGTGCCAGCAGTTACTCGTGGAGGGAGTCGGCCGAGCAGTACTTC. This encodes CASSYSWRESAEQYF.

This chain connects TRBV20-1 to TRBJ1-4; D is uncertain. V was clipped by 3 bases and J by 14 bases, with 19 bases between them. Germline CDR1 reads DFQATT; CDR2 reads SNEGSKA (reference sequence). This CDR3 spans 13 amino acids. Written as DNA, the CDR3 is TGCAGTGCTAGGGAGCTGGTCGGTGAAAGTCTGTTTTTT. Protein: CSARELVGESLFF.

The chain is built from TRBV6-5 and TRBJ2-3; perhaps TRBD2 as D (6 bases). Germline V gene sequence: CDR1 MNHEY, CDR2 SVGAGI. The V end lost 5 bases, the J end lost 11 bases, and 29 bases lay between the germline ends. The CDR3 has 17 residues. CDR3 nucleotide sequence: TGTGCCAGCAGTAAAACCTGGACTACCTTTGACCCAGGTATGCAGTATTTT. Its protein product is CASSKTWTTFDPGMQYF.

Concerning this clonotype: The junction differs from germline at one of its ends, possibly a read error. The genes are TRBV6-2 or TRBV6-3 and TRBJ2-1; D remains unclear. CDR1 is MNHEY and CDR2 is SVGEGT in the germline V gene. The CDR3 extends over 13 amino acids. CDR3 DNA sequence: TGTGCCAGCAGCCAAGTCATTGTCTATGAACAGTTCTTC. Amino acids: CASSQVIVYEQFF.

In the case of this clonotype: Mismatch with germline at one junction end may stem from a read error. The CDR3 DNA is TGCGGTGCCGAACAAATCGGGAGGGCCCGGCCAGATACGCAGTATTTT. Translated, it gives CGAEQIGRARPDTQYF. This sequence joins TRBV20-1 and TRBJ2-3, with 8 bases aligning to TRBD2. CDR1 DFQATT and CDR2 SNEGSKA come from the germline V gene (reference sequence). The length of the CDR3 is 16 residues.

With regard to this clonotype: An end of the junction does not agree with germline; a read error may underlie this. V and J are TRBV6-6 and TRBJ2-3, with 7 bases that match TRBD2. The CDR3 has 15 residues. Germline CDR1 is MNHNY and CDR2 is SVGAGI (reference sequence). The CDR3 coding sequence is TGTGCCAGCAGATATCTCCCCACGGGAGGAGATACGCAGGATTTT. Amino acids: CASRYLPTGGDTQDF.

This clonotype was found a few times. The chain combines TRBV6-1 with TRBJ2-3, with D possibly TRBD2 on 5 matching bases. This CDR3 contains 16 residues. The V gene's germline CDR1 is MNHNS and CDR2 SASEGT. V lost 5 bases, J lost 3 bases, and 18 bases lay in between. CDR3 coding DNA: TGTGCCAGCAGTCCCGAGCACGGGATTATAACAGATACGCAGTATTTT. It is translated as CASSPEHGIITDTQYF.

This clonotype was found a few times. A much larger clone lies one base from this, so it may be a read error. The conserved final phenylalanine or tryptophan is absent from the CDR3, which likely points to a read error. The chain combines TRBV5-5 with TRBJ2-1; 7 bases are a match to TRBD2. The V segment lost 0 bases and the J segment 3 bases; nucleotides outside the gene matches: 9. The CDR3 extends over 17 amino acids. Germline assignment: CDR1 SGHKS and CDR2 YYEKEE (reference sequence). The CDR3 nucleotides are TGTGCCAGCAGCTTGGTCCTTATGAGGGAGGGCTACAATGAGCAGTTCCTC. Residues: CASSLVLMREGYNEQFL.

About this clonotype: An end of the junction differs from the germline gene, which may be a read error. This rearrangement joins TRBV5-1 to TRBJ2-1; D is unresolved. Germline V gives CDR1 SGHRS, CDR2 YFSETQ. The CDR3 has 16 amino acids. This CDR3 reads CASSRVMDSSYNEKIF. The CDR3 DNA reads as TGCGCCAGCAGCCGAGTAATGGATAGCTCCTACAATGAGAAGATCTTC.

On this clonotype itself: One end of the junction is discordant with germline, which a read error may explain. The chain recombines TRBV29-1 with TRBJ2-2; D tentatively fits TRBD1 or TRBD2 (6 bases each). Germline CDR1 SQVTM, CDR2 ANQGSEA. The CDR3 is made up of 13 amino acids. The CDR3 here is CTVVLTGRQELFF. The CDR3 DNA is TGCACCGTTGTGCTAACAGGGAGGCAGGAGCTGTTTTTT.

The CDR3 protein is CASSYARDGVYEQYF. The CDR3 DNA follows: TGTGCCAGCAGTTACGCGCGGGACGGAGTCTACGAGCAGTACTTC. This chain joins TRBV6-6 and TRBJ2-7, with D possibly being TRBD2 (6 bases). In germline, CDR1 is MNHNY, CDR2 SVGAGI (reference sequence). This CDR3 contains 15 residues. With 2 bases removed from V and 3 bases from J, the gap between germline ends came to 14 bases.

Of note for this clonotype: A much larger clone differs by one base, so this may be a read error. J is TRBJ2-6 and V is TRBV5-1, with TRBD1 as a possible D gene (5 bases). The V end lost 1 base, the J end lost 0 bases, and 8 bases lay between the germline ends. This CDR3 comprises 16 residues. Germline CDR1 SGHRS, CDR2 YFSETQ. CDR3 sequence (DNA): TGCGCCAGCAGCTTGACAGGCTTCTCTGGGGCCAACGTCCTGACTTTC. This codes for CASSLTGFSGANVLTF.

This clonotype was seen more than once but under ten times. A junction end diverges from the germline sequence, so it may reflect a read error. This sequence joins TRBV10-2 and TRBJ2-7, with D perhaps TRBD2 (6 bases). Looked up from germline, CDR1 is WSHSY and CDR2 is SAAADI. The CDR3 extends over 14 amino acids. In DNA form, the CDR3 reads TGTGCCAGCAGTGACGGAGGGAACCCCAACGAGCAATACTTC. It specifies CASSDGGNPNEQYF.

This sequence joins TRBV6-5 and TRBJ2-1; TRBD2 might be the D (6 bases). V shed 10 bases and J shed 5 bases, with 18 bases lying between them. From germline, CDR1 is MNHEY and CDR2 SVGAGI. This CDR3 has 14 residues. CDR3 DNA: TGTGCCACCTTGTCAGGACTATCGAACAATGAGCAGTTCTTC. The encoded protein is CATLSGLSNNEQFF.

Notes on this clonotype: The junction departs from the called germline gene at one end, perhaps through a read error. This chain joins TRBV20-1 and TRBJ2-7; 13 bases agree with TRBD2. This CDR3 is built from 15 residues. Per germline, CDR1 DFQATT and CDR2 SNEGSKA (reference sequence). CDR3 sequence: CSASRTSGSRYERFF. As DNA, the CDR3 is TGCAGTGCCTCCCGGACTAGCGGGAGTAGGTACGAGCGGTTCTTC.

The CDR3 is CSGGGTHSEQFF. The CDR3 DNA reads TGCAGTGGGGGAGGAACTCACAGTGAGCAGTTCTTC. The chain has TRBV29-1 and TRBJ2-1; tentatively, D is TRBD2 (6 bases). CDR1 and CDR2 from the germline V gene are SQVTM and ANQGSEA. The length of the CDR3 is 12 residues.

Turning to this clonotype: A read error may produce the germline difference seen at one junction end. The chain carries TRBV6-1 and TRBJ1-5, with TRBD1 identical over 11 bases. Germline V gene data show CDR1 as MNHNS and CDR2 as SASEGT. The CDR3 is 16 amino acids. CDR3 residues: CTSRRTGGASNQHQHF. CDR3 DNA: TGTACCAGCAGGCGGACAGGGGGCGCGAGCAATCAGCACCAGCATTTT.